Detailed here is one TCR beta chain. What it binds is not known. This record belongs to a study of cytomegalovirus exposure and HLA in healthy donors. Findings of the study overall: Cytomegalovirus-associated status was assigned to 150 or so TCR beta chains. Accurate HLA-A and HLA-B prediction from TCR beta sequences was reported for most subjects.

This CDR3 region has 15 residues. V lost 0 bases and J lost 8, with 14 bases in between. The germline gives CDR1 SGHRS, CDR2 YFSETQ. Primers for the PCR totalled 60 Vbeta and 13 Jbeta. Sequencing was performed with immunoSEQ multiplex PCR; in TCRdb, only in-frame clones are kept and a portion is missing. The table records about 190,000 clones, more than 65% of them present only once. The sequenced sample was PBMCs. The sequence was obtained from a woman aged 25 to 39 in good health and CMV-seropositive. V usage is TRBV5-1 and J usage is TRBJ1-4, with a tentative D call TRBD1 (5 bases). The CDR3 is CASSLGRGLGEKLFF. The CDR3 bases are TGCGCCAGCAGCTTGGGTAGGGGATTAGGAGAAAAACTGTTTTTT.